This T cell receptor (beta chain) emerged from a study of blood T cell repertoires in COVID-19. In the original processing: Estimates of nucleated cell counts were drawn from the amplification of reference gene primers. Data came from immunoSEQ multiplex PCR; TCRdb stores just in-frame clones and leaves some out. Clone size and V and J calls were adopted from that table, with D and trimming inferred from the DNA. Here the sample spans fewer than 400,000 clones, about 87% being singletons. This study enrolled people aged roughly 18 to 89 from about two dozen US geographic areas. Assignment of participants to cohorts was predicated upon participant-reported clinical history. About this clone: Other DNA sequences in the sample encode the same CDR3.

The clonotype originates from a man aged 25 to 40 who had recovered from COVID-19. The sequencing input was PBMCs or T cells enriched from blood (not recorded which).

DNA of the CDR3: TGTGCCAGCAGCCAAGATGGGGGCTGGAACACTGAAGCTTTCTTT. It is translated as CASSQDGGWNTEAFF. The chain recombines TRBV3-1 (or the pseudogene TRBV3-2) with TRBJ1-1; perhaps TRBD1 as D (6 bases). V gave up 0 bases and J gave up 1 base, with 9 bases separating them. Germline CDR1 is LGHDT and CDR2 is YNNKEL (reference sequence). This CDR3 region has 15 residues.